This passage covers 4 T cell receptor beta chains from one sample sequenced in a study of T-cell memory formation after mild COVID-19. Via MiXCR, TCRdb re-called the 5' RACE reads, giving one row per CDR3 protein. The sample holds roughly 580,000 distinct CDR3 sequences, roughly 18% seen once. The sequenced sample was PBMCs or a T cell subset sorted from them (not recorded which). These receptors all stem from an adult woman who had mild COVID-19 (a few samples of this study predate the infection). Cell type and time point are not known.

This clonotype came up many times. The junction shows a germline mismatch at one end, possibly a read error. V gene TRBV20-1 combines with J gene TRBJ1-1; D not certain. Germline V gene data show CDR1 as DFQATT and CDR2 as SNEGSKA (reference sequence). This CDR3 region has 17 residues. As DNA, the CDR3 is TGCAGTGCTAGAGACTCGGGAGGTTTGGGATTGAAGACTGAAGCTTTCTTT. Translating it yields CSARDSGGLGLKTEAFF.

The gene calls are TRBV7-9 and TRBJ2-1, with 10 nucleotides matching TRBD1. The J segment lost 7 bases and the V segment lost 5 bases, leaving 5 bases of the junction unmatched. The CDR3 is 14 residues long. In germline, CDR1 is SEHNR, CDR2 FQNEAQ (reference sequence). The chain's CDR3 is CASSGLDRGNEQFF. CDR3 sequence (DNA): TGTGCCAGCAGCGGTTTGGACAGGGGGAATGAGCAGTTCTTC. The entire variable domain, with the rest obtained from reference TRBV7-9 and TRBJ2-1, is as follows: DTGVSQNPRHKITKRGQNVTFRCDPISEHNRLYWYRQTLGQGPEFLTYFQNEAQLEKSRLLSDRFSAERPKGSFSTLEIQRTEQGDSAMYLCASSGLDRGNEQFFGPGTRLTVL.

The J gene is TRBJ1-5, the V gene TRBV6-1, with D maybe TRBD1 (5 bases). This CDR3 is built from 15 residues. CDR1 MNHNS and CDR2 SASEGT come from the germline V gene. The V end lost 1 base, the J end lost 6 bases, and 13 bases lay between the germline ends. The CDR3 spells CASSEVWEGRQPQHF. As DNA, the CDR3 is TGTGCCAGCAGTGAAGTCTGGGAGGGACGTCAGCCCCAGCATTTT.

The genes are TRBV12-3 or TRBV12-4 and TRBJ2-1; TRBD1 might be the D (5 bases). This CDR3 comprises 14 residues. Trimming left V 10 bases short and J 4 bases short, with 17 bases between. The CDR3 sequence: CAITKGDYYNEQFF. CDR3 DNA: TGTGCCATTACTAAAGGGGATTATTACAATGAGCAGTTCTTC.